This T cell receptor (beta chain) appears in the sequencing data of a study of blood T cell repertoires in COVID-19. The length of the CDR3 is 13 residues. Germline values: CDR1 LNHDA, CDR2 SQIVND (reference sequence). J gave up 3 bases and V 8 bases, and 4 bases lay outside the gene matches. This table comes from immunoSEQ multiplex PCR, and its TCRdb copy is limited to in-frame clones, with some not included. In the table there are 90,000 to 110,000 clones, approximately 82% of which are singletons. The sample was peripheral blood. The TCR was taken from a woman aged 80 or over with active or convalescent COVID-19. This rearrangement joins TRBV19 to TRBJ2-7, with TRBD1 matching over 10 bases. DNA of the CDR3: TGTGCCAGTGGCAGGGACAGGGGCTACGAGCAGTACTTC. This encodes CASGRDRGYEQYF.